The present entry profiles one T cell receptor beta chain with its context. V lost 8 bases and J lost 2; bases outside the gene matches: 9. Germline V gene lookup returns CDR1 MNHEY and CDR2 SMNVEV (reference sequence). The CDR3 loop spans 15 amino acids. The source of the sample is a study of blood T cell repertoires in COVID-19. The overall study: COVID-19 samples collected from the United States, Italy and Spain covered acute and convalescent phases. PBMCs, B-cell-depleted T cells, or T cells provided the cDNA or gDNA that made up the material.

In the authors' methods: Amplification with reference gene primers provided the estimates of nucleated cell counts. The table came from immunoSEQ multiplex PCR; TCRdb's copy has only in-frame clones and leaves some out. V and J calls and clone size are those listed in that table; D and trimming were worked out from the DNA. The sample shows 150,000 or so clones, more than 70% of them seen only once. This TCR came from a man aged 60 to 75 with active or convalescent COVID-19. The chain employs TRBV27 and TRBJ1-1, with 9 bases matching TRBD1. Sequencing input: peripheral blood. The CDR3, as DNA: TGTGCCAGCTATGCCCCGGGACAGGGCAACACTGAAGCTTTCTTT. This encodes CASYAPGQGNTEAFF.